This T cell receptor beta chain was observed in a study of CD8+ T cells in alopecia areata. Study-wide background: Twice daily, treated patients received 5 to 10 mg of oral tofacitinib.

Alopecia areata patients gave lesional scalp punch biopsies and peripheral blood samples. Concerning this clone: Its antigen is still unknown.

General study points: Patients displayed less clarity in TCR sharing than mice, a finding possibly related to HLA. In lesional scalp, particularly from alopecia totalis/universalis, clonality was higher than in normal scalp.

RNA, once extracted, was reverse transcribed into cDNA for use as the sequencing template. The data were produced by immunoSEQ multiplex PCR, yet TCRdb's version contains in-frame clones alone and is incomplete. The data hold fewer than 10,000 clones, with 50% to 80% observed a single time. This TCR derives from a human donor with alopecia areata. Sequencing input: skin.

CDR3 residues: CASSVEAQGPYEQYF. DNA of the CDR3: TGTGCCAGCAGCGTAGAAGCACAGGGACCCTACGAGCAGTACTTC. The chain uses TRBV9 and TRBJ2-7; D might be TRBD1 (6 bases). The CDR3 is 15 residues long. Trimming cost V 0 bases and J 2 bases, with 12 bases left between them. Germline V gives CDR1 SGDLS, CDR2 YYNGEE.